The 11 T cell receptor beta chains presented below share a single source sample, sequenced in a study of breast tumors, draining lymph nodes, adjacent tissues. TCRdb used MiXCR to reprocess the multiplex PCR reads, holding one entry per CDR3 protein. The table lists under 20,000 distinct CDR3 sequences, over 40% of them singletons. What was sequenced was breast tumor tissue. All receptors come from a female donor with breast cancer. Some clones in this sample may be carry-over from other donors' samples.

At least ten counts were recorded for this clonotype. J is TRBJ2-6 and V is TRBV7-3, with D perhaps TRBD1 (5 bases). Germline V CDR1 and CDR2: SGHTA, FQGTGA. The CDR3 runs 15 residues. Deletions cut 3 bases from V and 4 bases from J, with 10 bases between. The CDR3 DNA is TGTGCCAGCAGCTTCCAGGGAACCGGGGCCAACGTCCTGACTTTC. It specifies CASSFQGTGANVLTF.

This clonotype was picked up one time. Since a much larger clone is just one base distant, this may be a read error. The CDR3 here is CASSNSSGISNEKLFF. The CDR3 nucleotides are TGTGCCAGCAGTAACTCGTCGGGGATTTCAAATGAAAAACTGTTTTTT. The J gene is TRBJ1-4, the V gene TRBV6-5; no clear D gene. The CDR3 extends over 16 amino acids. Germline-derived CDR1 and CDR2 are MNHEY and SVGAGI.

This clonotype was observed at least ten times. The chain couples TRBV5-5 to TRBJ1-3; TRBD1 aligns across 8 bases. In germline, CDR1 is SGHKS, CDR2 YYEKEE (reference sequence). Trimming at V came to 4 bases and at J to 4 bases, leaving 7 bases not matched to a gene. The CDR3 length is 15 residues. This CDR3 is CASSRDRNFGNTIYF. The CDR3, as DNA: TGTGCCAGCAGCCGGGACAGGAACTTCGGAAACACCATATATTTT.

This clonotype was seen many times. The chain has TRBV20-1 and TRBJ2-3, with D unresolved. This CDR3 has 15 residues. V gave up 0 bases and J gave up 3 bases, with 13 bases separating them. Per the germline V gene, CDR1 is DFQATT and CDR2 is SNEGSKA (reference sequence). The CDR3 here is CSAREEGHGTDTQYF. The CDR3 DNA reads TGCAGTGCTAGAGAGGAAGGGCATGGAACAGATACGCAGTATTTT.

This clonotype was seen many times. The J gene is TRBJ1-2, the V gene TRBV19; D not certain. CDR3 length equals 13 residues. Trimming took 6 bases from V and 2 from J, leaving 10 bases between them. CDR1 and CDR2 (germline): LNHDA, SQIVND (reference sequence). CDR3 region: CASRGNGNYGYTF. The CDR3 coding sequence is TGTGCCAGTAGGGGGAACGGGAACTATGGCTACACCTTC.

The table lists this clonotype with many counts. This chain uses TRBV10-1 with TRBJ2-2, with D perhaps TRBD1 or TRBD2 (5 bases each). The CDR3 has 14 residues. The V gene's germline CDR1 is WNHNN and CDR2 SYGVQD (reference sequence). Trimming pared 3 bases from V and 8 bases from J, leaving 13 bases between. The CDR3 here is CASSDLERGGELFF. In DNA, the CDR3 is TGCGCCAGCAGTGATCTAGAGAGGGGTGGGGAGCTGTTTTTT.

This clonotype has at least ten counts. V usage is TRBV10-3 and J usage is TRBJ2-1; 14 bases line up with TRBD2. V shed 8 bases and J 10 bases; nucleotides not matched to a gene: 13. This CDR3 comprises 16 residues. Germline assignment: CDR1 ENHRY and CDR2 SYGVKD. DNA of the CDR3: TGTGCCATCGGTGTGGGGACTAGCGGGAGAACAGGCGAGCAGTTCTTC. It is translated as CAIGVGTSGRTGEQFF.

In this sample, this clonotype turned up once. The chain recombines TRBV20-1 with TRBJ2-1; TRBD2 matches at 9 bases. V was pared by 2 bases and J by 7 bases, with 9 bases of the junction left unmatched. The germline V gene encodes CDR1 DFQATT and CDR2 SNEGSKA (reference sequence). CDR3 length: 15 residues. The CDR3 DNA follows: TGCAGTGCTAGACTCCTAGCGGGAATGGCTAATGAGCAGTTCTTC. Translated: CSARLLAGMANEQFF.

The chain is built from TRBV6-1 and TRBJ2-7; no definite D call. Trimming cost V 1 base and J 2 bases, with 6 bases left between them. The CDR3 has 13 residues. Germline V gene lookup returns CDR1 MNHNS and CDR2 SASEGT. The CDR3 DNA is TGTGCCAGCAGTGAAGGACCGACCTACGAGCAGTACTTC. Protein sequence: CASSEGPTYEQYF.

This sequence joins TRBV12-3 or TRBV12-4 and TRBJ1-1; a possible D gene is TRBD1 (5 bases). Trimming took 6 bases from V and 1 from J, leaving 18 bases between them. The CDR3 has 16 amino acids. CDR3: CASRIRDQSRNTEAFF. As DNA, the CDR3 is TGTGCCAGCAGAATCCGGGACCAAAGCAGGAACACTGAAGCTTTCTTT.

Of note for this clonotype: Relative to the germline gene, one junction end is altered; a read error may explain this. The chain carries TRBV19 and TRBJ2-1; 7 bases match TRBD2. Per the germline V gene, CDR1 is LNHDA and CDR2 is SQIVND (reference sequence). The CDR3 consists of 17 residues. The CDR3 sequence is CASSIDLASGAYNEQFF. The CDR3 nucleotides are TGTGCCAGTAGTATAGATCTGGCTAGCGGAGCTTACAATGAGCAGTTCTTT.